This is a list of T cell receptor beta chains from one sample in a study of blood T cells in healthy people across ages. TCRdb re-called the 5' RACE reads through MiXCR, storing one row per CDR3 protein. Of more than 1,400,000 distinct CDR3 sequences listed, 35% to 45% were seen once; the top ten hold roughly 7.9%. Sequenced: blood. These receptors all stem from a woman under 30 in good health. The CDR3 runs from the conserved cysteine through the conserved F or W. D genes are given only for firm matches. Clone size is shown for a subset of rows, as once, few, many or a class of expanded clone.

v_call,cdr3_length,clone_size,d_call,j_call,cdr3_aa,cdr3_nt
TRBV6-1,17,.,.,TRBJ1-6,CASSEKAGPTPNSPLHF,TGTGCCAGCAGTGAGAAGGCAGGGCCCACCCCGAATTCACCTCTCCACTTT
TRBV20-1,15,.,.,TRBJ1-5,CSARDQGQRNQPQHF,TGCAGTGCTAGAGATCAGGGGCAGCGCAATCAGCCCCAGCATTTT
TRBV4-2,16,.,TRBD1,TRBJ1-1,CASSHLTGGRNTEAFF,TGTGCCAGCAGCCACCTGACAGGGGGAAGGAACACTGAAGCTTTCTTT
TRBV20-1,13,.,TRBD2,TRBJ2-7,CSAGAGGMYEQYF,TGCAGTGCTGGAGCGGGAGGAATGTACGAGCAGTACTTC
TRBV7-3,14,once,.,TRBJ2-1,CASSLESGGDEQFF,TGTGCCAGCAGCTTAGAATCTGGGGGCGATGAGCAGTTCTTC
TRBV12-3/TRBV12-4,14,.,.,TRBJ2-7,CASSLAKDSYEQYF,TGTGCCAGCAGCCTCGCGAAGGATTCCTACGAGCAGTACTTC
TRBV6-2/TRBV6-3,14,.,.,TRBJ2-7,CASTTGTRSYEQYF,TGTGCCAGCACTACCGGGACACGATCCTACGAGCAGTACTTC
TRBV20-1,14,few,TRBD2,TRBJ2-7,CSATPLAGAYEQYF,TGCAGTGCCACCCCCTTAGCGGGAGCCTACGAGCAGTACTTC
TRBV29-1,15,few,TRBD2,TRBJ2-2,CSASRASGGTGELFF,TGCAGCGCCTCTCGGGCTAGCGGGGGAACCGGGGAGCTGTTTTTT
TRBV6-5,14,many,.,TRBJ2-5,CASSLVSLQETQYF,TGTGCCAGCAGTCTGGTCAGTCTACAAGAGACCCAGTACTTC
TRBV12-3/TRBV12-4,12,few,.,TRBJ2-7,CAGSLGSYEQYF,TGTGCCGGCAGTTTAGGCAGCTACGAGCAGTACTTC
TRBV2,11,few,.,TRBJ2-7,CATSRLDEQYF,TGTGCCACCTCCCGCCTAGACGAGCAGTACTTC
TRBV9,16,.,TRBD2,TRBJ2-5,CASSGRTSGRAAEQYF,TGTGCCAGCAGCGGAAGGACTAGCGGGAGGGCTGCTGAGCAGTACTTC
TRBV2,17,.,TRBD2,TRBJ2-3,CASRARLAGGSTDTQYF,TGTGCCAGCAGAGCGCGACTAGCGGGAGGCAGCACAGATACGCAGTATTTT
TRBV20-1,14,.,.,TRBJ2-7,CGALGLSAVLEQYF,TGCGGTGCCCTGGGTCTTTCAGCCGTTTTGGAGCAGTACTTC
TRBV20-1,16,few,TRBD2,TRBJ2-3,CSARGLAGPNTDTQYF,TGCAGTGCTAGAGGGCTAGCGGGACCTAACACAGATACGCAGTATTTT
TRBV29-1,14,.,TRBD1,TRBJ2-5,CSVEIWTGRETQYF,TGCAGCGTTGAAATCTGGACAGGGAGGGAGACCCAGTACTTC
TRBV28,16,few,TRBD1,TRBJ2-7,CASSFGGGQGSYEQYF,TGTGCCAGCAGTTTCGGAGGGGGACAGGGCTCCTACGAGCAGTACTTC
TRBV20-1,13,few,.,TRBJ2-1,CSARDTLLIEQFF,TGCAGTGCTAGGGATACCTTACTAATAGAGCAGTTCTTC
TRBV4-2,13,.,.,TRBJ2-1,CASGAIIYNEQFF,TGTGCCAGCGGAGCGATAATCTACAATGAGCAGTTCTTC
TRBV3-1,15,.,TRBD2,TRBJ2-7,CASSQSGTSGNEQYF,TGTGCCAGCAGCCAGAGTGGGACTAGCGGGAACGAGCAGTACTTC
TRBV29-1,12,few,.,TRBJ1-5,CSVAVSNQPQHF,TGCAGCGTTGCAGTTAGCAATCAGCCCCAGCATTTT
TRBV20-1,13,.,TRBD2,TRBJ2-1,CSASLAAYNEQFF,TGCAGTGCCTCACTAGCGGCCTACAATGAGCAGTTCTTC
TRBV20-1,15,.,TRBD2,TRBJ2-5,CSVPGTSALQETQYF,TGCAGTGTACCTGGGACTAGCGCCCTCCAAGAGACCCAGTACTTC
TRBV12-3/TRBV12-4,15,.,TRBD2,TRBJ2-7,CASSLESLAGGVQYF,TGTGCCAGCAGTTTAGAATCACTAGCGGGAGGAGTGCAGTACTTC
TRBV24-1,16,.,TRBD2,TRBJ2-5,CATSDYGGVYQETQYF,TGTGCCACCAGTGACTACGGGGGGGTCTACCAAGAGACCCAGTACTTC
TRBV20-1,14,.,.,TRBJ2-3,CSAAPGGHTGTQYF,TGCAGTGCTGCACCGGGGGGCCACACAGGTACGCAGTATTTT
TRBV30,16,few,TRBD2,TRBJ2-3,CAWSWWGGKRTDTQYF,TGTGCCTGGAGTTGGTGGGGAGGGAAACGCACAGATACGCAGTATTTT
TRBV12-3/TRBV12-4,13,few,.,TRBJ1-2,CATHFGRNYGYTF,TGTGCCACCCATTTTGGCAGAAACTATGGCTACACCTTC
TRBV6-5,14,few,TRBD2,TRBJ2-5,CASRPNALAKTQYF,TGTGCCAGCAGACCTAATGCACTAGCGAAGACCCAGTACTTC
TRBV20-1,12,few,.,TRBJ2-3,CSVPLLTDTQYF,TGCAGTGTCCCCCTACTCACAGATACGCAGTATTTT
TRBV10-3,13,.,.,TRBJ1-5,CAIRAGNNQPQHF,TGTGCCATCAGAGCCGGGAACAATCAGCCCCAGCATTTT
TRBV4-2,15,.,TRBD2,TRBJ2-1,CASSQGAGGADEQFF,TGTGCCAGCAGCCAGGGAGCGGGGGGAGCCGATGAGCAGTTCTTC
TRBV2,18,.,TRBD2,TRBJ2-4,CASTASGVPGEAKNIQYF,TGTGCCAGCACGGCTAGCGGGGTCCCCGGGGAAGCCAAAAACATTCAGTACTTC
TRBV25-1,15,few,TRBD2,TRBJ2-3,CATRSGSFSTDTQYF,TGTGCCACCCGGAGCGGGAGTTTTAGCACAGATACGCAGTATTTT
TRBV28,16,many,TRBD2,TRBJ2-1,CASSPPTSGVYNEQFF,TGTGCCAGCAGTCCCCCGACTAGCGGGGTATACAATGAGCAGTTCTTC
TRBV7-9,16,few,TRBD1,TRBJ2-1,CASSSIHRDRSYEQFF,TGTGCCAGCAGCAGCATCCACCGGGACAGATCGTATGAGCAGTTCTTC
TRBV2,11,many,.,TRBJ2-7,CASRVLYEQYF,TGTGCCAGCAGGGTCCTCTACGAGCAGTACTTC
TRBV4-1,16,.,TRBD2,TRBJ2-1,CASSQEVLAGGYEQFF,TGCGCCAGCAGCCAAGAAGTACTAGCGGGGGGCTATGAGCAGTTCTTC
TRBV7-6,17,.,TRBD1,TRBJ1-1,CASSSTLQGAWNTEAFF,TGTGCCAGCAGCTCAACCCTACAGGGGGCTTGGAACACTGAAGCTTTCTTT
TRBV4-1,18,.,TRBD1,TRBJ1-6,CASTQGFPPGQGYSPLHF,TGCGCCAGCACCCAAGGCTTTCCACCGGGACAGGGATATTCACCCCTCCACTTT
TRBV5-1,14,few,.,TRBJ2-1,CASSLGEVPNEQFF,TGCGCCAGCAGCTTAGGGGAGGTCCCTAATGAGCAGTTCTTC
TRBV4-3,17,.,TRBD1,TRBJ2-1,CASSQLYRGRSYNEQFF,TGCGCCAGCAGCCAATTATACAGGGGAAGGTCCTACAATGAGCAGTTCTTC
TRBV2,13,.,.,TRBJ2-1,CASSEHRYNEQFF,TGTGCCAGCAGTGAACACAGGTACAATGAGCAGTTCTTC
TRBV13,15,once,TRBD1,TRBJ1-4,CASSSTGTGVGKLFF,TGTGCCAGCAGCTCGACCGGGACAGGGGTTGGAAAACTGTTTTTT
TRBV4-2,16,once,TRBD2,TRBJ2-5,CASSLRTSGAYNEQYF,TGTGCCAGCAGCCTCCGGACTAGCGGGGCCTACAATGAGCAGTACTTC
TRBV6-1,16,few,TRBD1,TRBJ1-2,CASSERTGPSNYGYTF,TGTGCCAGCAGCGAACGGACAGGGCCCTCTAACTATGGCTACACCTTC
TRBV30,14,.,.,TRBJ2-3,CAWSVSLSVDTQYF,TGTGCCTGGAGTGTTTCCCTTTCGGTTGATACGCAGTATTTT
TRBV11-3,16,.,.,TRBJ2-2,CASSLAKGPNTGELFF,TGTGCCAGCAGCTTAGCCAAGGGTCCCAACACCGGGGAGCTGTTTTTT